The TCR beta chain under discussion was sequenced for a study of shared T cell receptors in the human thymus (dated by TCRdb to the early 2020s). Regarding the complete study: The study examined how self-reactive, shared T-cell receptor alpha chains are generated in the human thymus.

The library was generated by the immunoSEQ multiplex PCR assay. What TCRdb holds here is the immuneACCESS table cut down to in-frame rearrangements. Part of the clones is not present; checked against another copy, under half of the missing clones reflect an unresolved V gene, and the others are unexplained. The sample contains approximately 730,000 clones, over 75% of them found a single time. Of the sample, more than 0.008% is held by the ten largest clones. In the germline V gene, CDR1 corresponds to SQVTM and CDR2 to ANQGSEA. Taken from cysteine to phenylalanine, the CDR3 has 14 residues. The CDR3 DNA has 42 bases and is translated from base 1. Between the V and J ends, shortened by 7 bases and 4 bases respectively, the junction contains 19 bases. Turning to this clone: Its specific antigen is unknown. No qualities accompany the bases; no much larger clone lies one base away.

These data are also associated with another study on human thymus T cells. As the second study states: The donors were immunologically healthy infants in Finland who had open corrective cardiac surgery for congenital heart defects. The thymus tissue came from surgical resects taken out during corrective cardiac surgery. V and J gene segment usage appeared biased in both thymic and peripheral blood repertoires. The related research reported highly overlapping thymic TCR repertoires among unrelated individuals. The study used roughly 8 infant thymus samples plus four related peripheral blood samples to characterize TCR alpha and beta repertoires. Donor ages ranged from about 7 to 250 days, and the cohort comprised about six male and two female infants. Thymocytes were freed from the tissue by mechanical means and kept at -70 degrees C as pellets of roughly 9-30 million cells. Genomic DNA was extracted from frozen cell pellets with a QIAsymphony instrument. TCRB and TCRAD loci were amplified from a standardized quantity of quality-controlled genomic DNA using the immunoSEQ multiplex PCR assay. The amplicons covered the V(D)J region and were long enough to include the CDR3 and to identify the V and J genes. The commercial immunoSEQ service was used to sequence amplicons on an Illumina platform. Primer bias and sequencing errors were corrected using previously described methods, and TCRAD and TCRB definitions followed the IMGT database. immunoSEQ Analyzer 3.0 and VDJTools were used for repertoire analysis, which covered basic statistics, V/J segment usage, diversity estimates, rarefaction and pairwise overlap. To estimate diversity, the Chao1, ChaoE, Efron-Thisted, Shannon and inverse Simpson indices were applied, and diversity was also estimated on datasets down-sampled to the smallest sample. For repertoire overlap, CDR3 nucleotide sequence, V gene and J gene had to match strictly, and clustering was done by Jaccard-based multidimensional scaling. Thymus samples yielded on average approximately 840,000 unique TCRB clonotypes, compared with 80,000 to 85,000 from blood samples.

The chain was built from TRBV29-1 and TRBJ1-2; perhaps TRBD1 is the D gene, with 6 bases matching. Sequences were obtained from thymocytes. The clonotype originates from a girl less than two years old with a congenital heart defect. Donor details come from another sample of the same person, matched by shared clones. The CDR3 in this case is CSAGRTDQFYGYTF. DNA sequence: TGCAGCGCTGGCCGGACAGATCAATTCTATGGCTACACCTTC.